The source of this TCR beta chain is a study of shared T cell receptors in the human thymus. The method was immunoSEQ multiplex PCR; TCRdb's version includes in-frame clones alone and lacks a portion of them. Here the sample spans hundreds of thousands of clones, over 75% being singletons. Germline loops: CDR1 SGHNT, CDR2 YYREEE (reference sequence). J was trimmed by 2 bases and V by 2 bases; bases with no gene match: 0. This CDR3 region has 14 residues. This sample also belongs to another study, concerning human thymus T cells. That work states: Thymus pieces cut out during corrective heart surgery were the tissue that was used. Biased V and J segment usage appeared in thymus and peripheral blood.

Sequenced: thymocytes. This clonotype was obtained from a boy in the first two years of life with a congenital heart defect. The V call is TRBV5-4, the J call TRBJ2-1; 8 positions agree with TRBD2. The CDR3 sequence: CASSLAGAYNEQFF. In DNA form, the CDR3 reads TGTGCCAGCAGCTTAGCGGGGGCCTACAATGAGCAGTTCTTC.